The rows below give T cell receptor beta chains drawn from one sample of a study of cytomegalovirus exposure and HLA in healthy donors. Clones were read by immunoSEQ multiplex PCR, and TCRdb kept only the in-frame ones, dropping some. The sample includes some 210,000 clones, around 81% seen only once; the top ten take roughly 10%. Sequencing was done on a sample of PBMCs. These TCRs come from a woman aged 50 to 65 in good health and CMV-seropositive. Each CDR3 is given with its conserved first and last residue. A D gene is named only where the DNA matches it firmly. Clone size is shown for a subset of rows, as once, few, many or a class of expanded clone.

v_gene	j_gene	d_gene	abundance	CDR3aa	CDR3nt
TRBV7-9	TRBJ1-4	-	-	CARRETGEGKLFF	TGTGCACGAAGAGAGACAGGAGAAGGAAAACTGTTTTTT
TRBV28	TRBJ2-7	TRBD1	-	CASSSAGTGAYEQYF	TGTGCCAGCAGTTCGGCCGGGACAGGGGCCTACGAGCAGTACTTC
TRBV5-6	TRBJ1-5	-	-	CASSRWTAPNQPQHF	TGTGCCAGCAGCCGTTGGACAGCACCCAATCAGCCCCAGCATTTT
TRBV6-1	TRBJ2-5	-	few	CASKIGQGVETQYF	TGTGCCAGTAAGATCGGGCAGGGTGTGGAGACCCAGTACTTC
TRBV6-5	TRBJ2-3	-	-	CASRTGHTTDTQYF	TGTGCCAGCAGGACAGGACACACCACAGATACGCAGTATTTT
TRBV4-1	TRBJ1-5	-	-	CASSPAERDWPQHF	TGCGCCAGCAGCCCCGCAGAGCGCGATTGGCCCCAGCATTTT
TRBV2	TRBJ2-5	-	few	CASSVLEYETQYF	TGTGCCAGCAGTGTCCTAGAGTATGAGACCCAGTACTTC
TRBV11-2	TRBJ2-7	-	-	CASSSGPDSSYEQYF	TGTGCCAGCAGCTCTGGCCCGGACTCCTCCTACGAGCAGTACTTC
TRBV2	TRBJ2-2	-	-	CASAPLQTGELFF	TGTGCCAGCGCCCCTTTACAAACCGGGGAGCTGTTTTTT
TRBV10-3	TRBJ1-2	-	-	CAISESGDYGYTF	TGTGCCATCAGTGAGTCAGGGGACTATGGCTACACCTTC
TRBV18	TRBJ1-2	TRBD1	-	CASSPGTGGDYGYTF	TGTGCCAGCTCACCAGGGACAGGGGGCGACTATGGCTACACCTTC
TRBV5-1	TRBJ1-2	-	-	CASSSDYNYGYTF	TGCGCCAGCAGCTCTGACTACAACTATGGCTACACCTTC
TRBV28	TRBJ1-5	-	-	CATKSNQPQHF	TGTGCCACTAAGAGCAATCAGCCCCAGCATTTT
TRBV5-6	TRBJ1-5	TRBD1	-	CASSRQGNSNQPQHF	TGTGCCAGCAGCCGACAGGGCAATAGCAATCAGCCCCAGCATTTT
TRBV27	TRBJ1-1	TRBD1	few	CASSWGQVNTEAFF	TGTGCCAGCAGTTGGGGACAGGTGAACACTGAAGCTTTCTTT
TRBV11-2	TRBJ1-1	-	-	CASSLVEFGTEAFF	TGTGCCAGCAGCTTAGTAGAGTTTGGCACTGAAGCTTTCTTT
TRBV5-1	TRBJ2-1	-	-	CASGTSPPYNEQFF	TGCGCCAGCGGGACTTCACCCCCCTACAATGAGCAGTTCTTC
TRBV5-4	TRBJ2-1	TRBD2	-	CASSFLLAGGPHEQFF	TGTGCCAGCAGCTTTCTCCTAGCGGGGGGGCCGCATGAGCAGTTCTTC
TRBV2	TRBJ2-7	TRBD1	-	CASSDSAGGEQYF	TGTGCCAGCAGTGATTCGGCAGGGGGCGAGCAGTACTTC
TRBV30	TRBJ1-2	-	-	CAWSGGRLGYTF	TGTGCCTGGAGTGGGGGCCGACTGGGCTACACCTTC
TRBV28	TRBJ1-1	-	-	CASSRGVDGEAFF	TGTGCCAGCAGTCGGGGGGTAGACGGTGAAGCTTTCTTT
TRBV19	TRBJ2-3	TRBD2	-	CASTPTSGGADTQYF	TGTGCCAGTACCCCGACTAGCGGGGGGGCAGATACGCAGTATTTT
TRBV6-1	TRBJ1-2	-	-	CASSEGAGGYGYTF	TGTGCCAGCAGTGAAGGGGCTGGTGGGTATGGCTACACCTTC
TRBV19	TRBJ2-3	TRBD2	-	CASSPGLTDTQYF	TGTGCCAGTAGTCCGGGACTAACAGATACGCAGTATTTT
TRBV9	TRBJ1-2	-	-	CASSAPGQFGYTF	TGTGCCAGCAGCGCCCCCGGACAGTTTGGCTACACCTTC
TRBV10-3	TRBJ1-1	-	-	CAISESAAGNTEAFF	TGTGCCATCAGTGAGTCTGCCGCAGGGAACACTGAAGCTTTCTTT
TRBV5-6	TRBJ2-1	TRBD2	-	CASSFRGGSSYNEQFF	TGTGCCAGCAGCTTTCGGGGGGGTAGCTCCTACAATGAGCAGTTCTTC
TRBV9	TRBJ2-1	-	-	CASSVGISSYNEQFF	TGTGCCAGCAGCGTCGGGATCAGCTCCTACAATGAGCAGTTCTTC
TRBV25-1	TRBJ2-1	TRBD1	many	CASSESNRGVYEQFF	TGTGCCAGCAGTGAATCCAACAGGGGGGTTTATGAGCAGTTCTTC
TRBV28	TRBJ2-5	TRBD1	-	CASSSTGAETQYF	TGTGCCAGCAGTTCCACAGGGGCAGAGACCCAGTACTTC
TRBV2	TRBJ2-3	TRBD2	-	CASSLGLAEDTQYF	TGTGCCAGCAGCCTCGGACTAGCGGAGGATACGCAGTATTTT
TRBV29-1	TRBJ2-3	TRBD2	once	CSVEGRLAGRTDTQYF	TGCAGCGTTGAAGGGAGACTAGCGGGGAGGACAGATACGCAGTATTTT
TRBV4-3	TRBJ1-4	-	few	CASSPWIGGGEKLFF	TGCGCCAGCAGCCCGTGGATCGGGGGTGGTGAAAAACTGTTTTTT
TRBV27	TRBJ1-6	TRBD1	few	CASSLSGTVNSPLHF	TGTGCCAGCAGTTTATCGGGGACAGTAAACTCACCCCTCCACTTT
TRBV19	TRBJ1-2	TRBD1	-	CASSTTGAPPGYGYTF	TGTGCCAGTAGTACAACAGGGGCGCCGCCCGGGTATGGCTACACCTTC
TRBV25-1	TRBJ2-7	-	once	CASSPGIYEQYF	TGTGCCAGCAGTCCGGGGATCTACGAGCAGTACTTC
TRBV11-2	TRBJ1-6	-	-	CASSLVRNNSPLHF	TGTGCCAGCAGCTTAGTCAGGAATAATTCACCCCTCCACTTT
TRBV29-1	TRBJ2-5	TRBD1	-	CSVRGTGGRETQYF	TGCAGCGTCAGAGGGACAGGGGGCAGAGAGACCCAGTACTTC
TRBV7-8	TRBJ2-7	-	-	CASRRRRVGGSYEQYF	TGTGCCAGCAGAAGAAGGCGGGTGGGCGGCTCCTACGAGCAGTACTTC
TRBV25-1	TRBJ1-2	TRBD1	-	CASSEGQGGNYGYTF	TGTGCCAGCAGTGAAGGCCAGGGGGGCAACTATGGCTACACCTTC
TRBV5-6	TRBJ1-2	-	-	CASSLPGANYGYTF	TGTGCCAGCAGCTTGCCAGGGGCTAACTATGGCTACACCTTC
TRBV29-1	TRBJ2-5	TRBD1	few	CSVVWDVFGTERRKTQYF	TGCAGCGTTGTATGGGATGTATTCGGGACAGAGAGGAGGAAGACCCAGTACTTC
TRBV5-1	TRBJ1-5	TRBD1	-	CASSLGQGENQPQHF	TGCGCCAGCAGCCTGGGACAGGGAGAAAATCAGCCCCAGCATTTT
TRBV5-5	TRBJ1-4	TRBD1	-	CASSLSTGGREKLFF	TGTGCCAGCAGCTTGAGCACAGGGGGACGTGAAAAACTGTTTTTT
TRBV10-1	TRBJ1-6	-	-	CAAGAAAWYNSPLHF	TGCGCCGCTGGGGCGGCCGCTTGGTATAATTCACCCCTCCACTTT
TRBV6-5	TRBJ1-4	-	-	CASSQTTNEKLFF	TGTGCCAGCAGTCAAACAACTAATGAAAAACTGTTTTTT
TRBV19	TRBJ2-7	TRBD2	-	CASSGGTSGGSYEQYF	TGTGCCAGTAGTGGGGGGACTAGCGGGGGATCCTACGAGCAGTACTTC
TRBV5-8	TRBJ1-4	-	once	CASSQGQTTNEKLFF	TGTGCCAGCAGCCAAGGACAGACAACTAATGAAAAACTGTTTTTT
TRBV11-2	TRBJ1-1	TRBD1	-	CASSLGQPYAFF	TGTGCCAGCAGCCTGGGACAGCCCTACGCTTTCTTT
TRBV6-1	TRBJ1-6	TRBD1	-	CASSEGTGDSYNSPLHF	TGTGCCAGCAGTGAAGGGACAGGAGACTCCTATAATTCACCCCTCCACTTT
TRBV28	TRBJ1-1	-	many	CASSLISPSGAFF	TGTGCCAGCAGTTTAATATCGCCCTCCGGAGCTTTCTTT
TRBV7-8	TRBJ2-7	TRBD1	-	CASSHHRGSSYEQYF	TGTGCCAGCAGCCACCACAGGGGTAGCTCCTACGAGCAGTACTTC
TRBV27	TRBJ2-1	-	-	CASSLQRAYNEQFF	TGTGCCAGCAGCCTTCAGCGGGCCTACAATGAGCAGTTCTTC
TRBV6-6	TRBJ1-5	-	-	CASTRGGDRPQHF	TGTGCCAGCACACGTGGGGGGGATCGGCCCCAGCATTTT
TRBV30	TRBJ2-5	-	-	CAWSTRVNGETQYF	TGTGCCTGGAGTACGAGGGTTAACGGAGAGACCCAGTACTTC